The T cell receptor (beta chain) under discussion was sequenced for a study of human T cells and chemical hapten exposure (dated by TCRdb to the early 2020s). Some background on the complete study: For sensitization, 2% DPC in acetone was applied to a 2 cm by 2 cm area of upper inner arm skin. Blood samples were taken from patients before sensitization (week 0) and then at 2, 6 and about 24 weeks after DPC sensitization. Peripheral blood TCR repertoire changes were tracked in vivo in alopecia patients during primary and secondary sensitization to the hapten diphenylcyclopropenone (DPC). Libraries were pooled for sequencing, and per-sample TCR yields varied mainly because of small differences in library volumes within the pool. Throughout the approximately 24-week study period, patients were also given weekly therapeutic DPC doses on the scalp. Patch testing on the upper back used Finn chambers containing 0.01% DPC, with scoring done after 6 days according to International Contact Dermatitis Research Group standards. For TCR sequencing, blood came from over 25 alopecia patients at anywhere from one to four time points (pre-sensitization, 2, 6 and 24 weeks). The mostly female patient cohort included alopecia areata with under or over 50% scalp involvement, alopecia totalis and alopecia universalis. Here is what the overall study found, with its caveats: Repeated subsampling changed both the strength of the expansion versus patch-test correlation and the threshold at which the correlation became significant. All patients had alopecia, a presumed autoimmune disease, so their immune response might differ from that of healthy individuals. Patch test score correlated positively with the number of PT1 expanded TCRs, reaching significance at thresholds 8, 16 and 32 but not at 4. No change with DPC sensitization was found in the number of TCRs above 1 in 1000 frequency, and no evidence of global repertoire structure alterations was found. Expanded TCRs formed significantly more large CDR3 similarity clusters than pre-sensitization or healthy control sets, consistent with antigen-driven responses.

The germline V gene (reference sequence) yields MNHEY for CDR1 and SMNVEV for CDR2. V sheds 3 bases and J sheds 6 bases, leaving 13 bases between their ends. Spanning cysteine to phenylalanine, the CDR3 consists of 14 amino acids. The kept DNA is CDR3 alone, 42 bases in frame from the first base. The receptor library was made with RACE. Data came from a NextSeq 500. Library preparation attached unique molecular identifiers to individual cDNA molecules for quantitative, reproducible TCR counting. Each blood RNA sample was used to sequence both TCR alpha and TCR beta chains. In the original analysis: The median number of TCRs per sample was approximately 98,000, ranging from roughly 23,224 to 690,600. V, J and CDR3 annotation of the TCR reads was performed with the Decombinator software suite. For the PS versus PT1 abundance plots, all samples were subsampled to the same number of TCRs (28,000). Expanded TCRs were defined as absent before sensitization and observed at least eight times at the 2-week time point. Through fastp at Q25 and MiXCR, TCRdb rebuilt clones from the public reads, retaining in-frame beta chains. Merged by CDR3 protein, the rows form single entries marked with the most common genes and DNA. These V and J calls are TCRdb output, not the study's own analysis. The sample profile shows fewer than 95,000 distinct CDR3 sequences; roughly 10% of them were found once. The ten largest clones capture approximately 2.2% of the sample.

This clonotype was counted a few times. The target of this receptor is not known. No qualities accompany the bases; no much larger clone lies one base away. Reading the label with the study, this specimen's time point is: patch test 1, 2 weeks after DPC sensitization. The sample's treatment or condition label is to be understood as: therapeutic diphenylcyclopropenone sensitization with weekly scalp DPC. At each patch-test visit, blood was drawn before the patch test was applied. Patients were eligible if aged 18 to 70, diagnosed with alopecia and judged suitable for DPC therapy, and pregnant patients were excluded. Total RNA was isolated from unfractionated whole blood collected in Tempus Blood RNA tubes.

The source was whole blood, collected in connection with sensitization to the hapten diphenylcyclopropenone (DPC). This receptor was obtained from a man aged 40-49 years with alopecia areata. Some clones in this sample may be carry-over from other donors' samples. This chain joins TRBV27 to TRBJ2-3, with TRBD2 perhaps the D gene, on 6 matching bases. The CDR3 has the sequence CASSFSGLMDTQYF. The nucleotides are TGTGCCAGCAGTTTTAGCGGTTTAATGGATACGCAGTATTTT.